A selection of T cell receptor beta chains follows, all from one sample in a study of blood T cell repertoires in COVID-19. Libraries were prepared by immunoSEQ multiplex PCR; TCRdb keeps only in-frame clonotypes and omits some of them. The sample contains about 200,000 clones, 65% to 90% of which appear only once. Sequenced input: peripheral blood. These receptors came from a woman aged 65 to 85 with COVID-19, enrolled during active disease. CDR3s include the opening cysteine and the closing phenylalanine or tryptophan. A D gene is named only where the DNA matches it firmly. Not every row has a clone size; where given, it reads once, few, many or a size class.

j_call v_call d_call clone_size cdr3_nt cdr3_aa
TRBJ2-7 TRBV29-1 TRBD2 . TGCAGCGTTGAAGATCCGCGCGGGAGGGCCAACGAGCAGTACTTC CSVEDPRGRANEQYF
TRBJ1-2 TRBV19 TRBD1 . TGTGCCAGTAGTATCGTTCCGGGACAGAACTTGCAGGGCTACACCTTC CASSIVPGQNLQGYTF
TRBJ2-1 TRBV7-2 TRBD2 . TGTGCCAGCAGCTTAGCCCCGGGACTAGCGGGAGGGCAATTAAGGAATGAGCAGTTCTTC CASSLAPGLAGGQLRNEQFF
TRBJ2-2 TRBV7-2 TRBD2 . TGTGCCAGCAGCTTAGCGGGAGGGCCGGACACCGGGGAGCTGTTTTTT CASSLAGGPDTGELFF
TRBJ2-1 TRBV5-1 . . TGCGCCAGCAGCTTGGTGCCACTCCGCCACTATGAGCAGTTCTTC CASSLVPLRHYEQFF
TRBJ1-5 TRBV27 . . TGTGCCAGCAGTGGGCAGCTCAATCAGCCCCAGCATTTT CASSGQLNQPQHF
TRBJ2-3 TRBV7-3 . . TGTGCCAGCAGCTTAAAAGCGAGTTTGGGCACAGATACGCAGTATTTT CASSLKASLGTDTQYF
TRBJ1-5 TRBV7-8 TRBD1 once TGTGCCAGCAGCCCGGGGACAGATAGCAATCAGCCCCAGCATTTT CASSPGTDSNQPQHF
TRBJ1-2 TRBV4-2 . . TGTGCCAGCAGCCAAGCCCTAGGACAGAACTATGGCTACACCTTC CASSQALGQNYGYTF
TRBJ2-7 TRBV19 TRBD1 . TGTGCCAGTAGTAGACAGGACAGGGGGCATGACGAGCAGTACTTC CASSRQDRGHDEQYF
TRBJ1-3 TRBV18 . . TGTGCCAGCTCATCCCCCCAGCAGGCTGGAAACACCATATATTTT CASSSPQQAGNTIYF
TRBJ1-1 TRBV6-5 . . TGTGCCAGCAGTCCCGCGGGAACGAACACTGAAGCTTTCTTT CASSPAGTNTEAFF
TRBJ1-3 TRBV5-1 . . TGCGCCAGCAGCTACGACGGACAGTCTGGAAACACCATATATTTT CASSYDGQSGNTIYF
TRBJ1-6 TRBV6-2/TRBV6-3 . . TGTGCCAGCAGTATCACTCTTCCGGGACTCGATAATTCACCCCTCCACTTT CASSITLPGLDNSPLHF
TRBJ2-3 TRBV2 . . TGTGCCAGCAGAACCGGGACAACGCAGTATTTT CASRTGTTQYF
TRBJ1-6 TRBV11-3 . few TGTGCCAGCAGCCAAACCGGGATCTTAAATTCACCCCTCCACTTT CASSQTGILNSPLHF
TRBJ1-2 TRBV9 TRBD1 . TGTGCAAGCGGAGGGGGCGTTAACTATGGCTACACCTTC CASGGGVNYGYTF
TRBJ1-2 TRBV4-1 TRBD1 . TGCGCCAGCAGCCAACGTGAGGGACAGGGTAACTATGGCTACACCTTC CASSQREGQGNYGYTF
TRBJ1-1 TRBV11-2 TRBD1 . TGTGCCAGCAGCGCGACAGGGGTTGAAGCTTTCTTT CASSATGVEAFF
TRBJ1-2 TRBV18 TRBD1 . TGTGCCAGCTCACCACTTTCTACAGGGGCCTATGGCTACACCTTC CASSPLSTGAYGYTF
TRBJ2-5 TRBV19 TRBD2 . TGTGCCAGTAGTATCGGGACTAGTCAGGAGACCCAGTACTTC CASSIGTSQETQYF
TRBJ2-2 TRBV11-3 TRBD1 . TGTGCCAGCAGCACCCCGACAGGGGCCAGGACCGGGGAGCTGTTTTTT CASSTPTGARTGELFF
TRBJ2-7 TRBV7-2 TRBD2 . TGTGCCAGCAGCATAGCGGGAGGCCGTTGGGAGCAGTACTTC CASSIAGGRWEQYF
TRBJ1-5 TRBV19 . . TGTGCCAGTAGCCAAAGAATCGGGAACAATCAGCCCCAGCATTTT CASSQRIGNNQPQHF
TRBJ1-1 TRBV6-2/TRBV6-3 . . TGTGCCAGCAGTTCAATTTGGGAAGGAGGGAACACTGAAGCTTTCTTT CASSSIWEGGNTEAFF
TRBJ1-2 TRBV19 . . TGTGCCAGTACCCCGGTCCCCCTTAACTATGGCTACACCTTC CASTPVPLNYGYTF
TRBJ2-1 TRBV19 TRBD1 . TGTGCCAGTGCCTTAAGAGGGACAGGGTTGGTCAATGAGCAGTTCTTC CASALRGTGLVNEQFF
TRBJ2-3 TRBV9 TRBD2 once TGTGCCAGCAGCGTAGCTGGGACTAGCGGGGGGGTTTCCTACACAGATACGCAGTATTTT CASSVAGTSGGVSYTDTQYF
TRBJ2-1 TRBV5-1 . . TGCGCCAGCAGCTTGGATGTGAGGGAGCAGTTCTTC CASSLDVREQFF
TRBJ1-5 TRBV6-2/TRBV6-3 . . TGTGCCAGCAGTTACGCCAGTATCAATCAGCCCCAGCATTTT CASSYASINQPQHF
TRBJ1-2 TRBV3-1/TRBV3-2 TRBD1 . TGTGCCAGCAGCCACCTGGGACAGGGGAAGGACTATGGCTACACCTTC CASSHLGQGKDYGYTF
TRBJ1-5 TRBV2 . . TGTGCCAGCAGTGGGACAGACTGGCAGCCCCAGCATTTT CASSGTDWQPQHF
TRBJ1-3 TRBV7-2 TRBD1 . TGTGCCAGCAGCTTAGGACAGGGCCGGGGTGGAAACACCATATATTTT CASSLGQGRGGNTIYF
TRBJ2-3 TRBV7-7 . . TGTGCTAGCAGCTTGGGGGGAACCTCCACAGATACGCAGTATTTT CASSLGGTSTDTQYF
TRBJ1-2 TRBV7-9 . . TGTGCCAGCAGCTTAGATGAAGTCCCCAGCGGTGGCTACACCTTC CASSLDEVPSGGYTF
TRBJ1-1 TRBV25-1 TRBD1 . TGTGCCAGCAGTGGCGACAGGGGAGTGGCTGAAGCTTTCTTT CASSGDRGVAEAFF
TRBJ1-1 TRBV7-8 TRBD1 . TGTGCCAGCAGCTTAATTCTGGGACAGGTGAACACTGAAGCTTTCTTT CASSLILGQVNTEAFF
TRBJ1-6 TRBV2 . . TGTGCCAGCAGTCCTCCCCGACTCGGCTCCTATAATTCACCCCTCCACTTT CASSPPRLGSYNSPLHF
TRBJ2-3 TRBV11-3 TRBD2 once TGTGCCAGCAGCCCCCGGACTAGCCAGTCCACAGATACGCAGTATTTT CASSPRTSQSTDTQYF
TRBJ1-6 TRBV6-1 . . TGTGCCAGCAGTGACAACTCTGAACGGGTTGGAGATAATTCACCCCTCCACTTT CASSDNSERVGDNSPLHF
TRBJ1-1 TRBV10-3 TRBD1 . TGTGCCATCAGCCCTCTAACAGGGGACACTGAAGCTTTCTTT CAISPLTGDTEAFF
TRBJ2-1 TRBV4-3 TRBD2 few TGCGCCAGCAGCCAAGTTGCGGGGGGGCCAAGGGGATCCTACAATGAGCAGTTCTTC CASSQVAGGPRGSYNEQFF
TRBJ2-5 TRBV7-9 TRBD1 . TGTGCCAGCAGCCCGGGACAGTTATACCAAGAGACCCAGTACTTC CASSPGQLYQETQYF
TRBJ1-2 TRBV4-1 . . TGCGCCAGCAGCCAAAACAGGGCCCCCAGCTATGGCTACACCTTC CASSQNRAPSYGYTF
TRBJ1-2 TRBV29-1 TRBD1 . TGCAGCGTCCGGGACAGCTATGGCTACACCTTC CSVRDSYGYTF
TRBJ1-1 TRBV6-5 . . TGTGCCAGCCTCAAACGTGCGGGGCAAAACACTGAAGCTTTCTTT CASLKRAGQNTEAFF
TRBJ2-3 TRBV2 . . TGTGCCAGCAGTGAAGCGCTTCTCGGTAGCACAGATACGCAGTATTTT CASSEALLGSTDTQYF
TRBJ2-1 TRBV4-3 . . TGCGCCAGCAGCCCCAGGGAGGCAGTTCACAATGAGCAGTTCTTC CASSPREAVHNEQFF
TRBJ1-1 TRBV9 TRBD1 . TGTGCCAGCAGCGTAGGACAGGGGAGTGTGGACACTGAAGCTTTCTTT CASSVGQGSVDTEAFF
TRBJ2-2 TRBV9 TRBD2 . TGTGCCAGCAGAGATTCTCGGCTAGCGGACACCGGGGAGCTGTTTTTT CASRDSRLADTGELFF
TRBJ2-5 TRBV3-1/TRBV3-2 . once TGTGCCAGCAGCATACAGCAGGGCCTAGGGGAGACCCAGTACTTC CASSIQQGLGETQYF
TRBJ2-7 TRBV5-5 . . TGTGCCAGCAGCTTGGTTTTTGGGCCCCTTTACGAGCAGTACTTC CASSLVFGPLYEQYF
TRBJ2-5 TRBV7-9 . . TGTGCCAGCAGCTTAGTGAGGGCAGATCAAGAGACCCAGTACTTC CASSLVRADQETQYF
TRBJ1-1 TRBV21-1 . once TGTGCCAGCAGCAAAAATGGAGGGCAGGCTGAACAGACAGCCTTCTTT CASSKNGGQAEQTAFF
TRBJ1-1 TRBV19 . . TGTGCCAGTAGGCCGATCGGGTCAGCCGAGAACACTGAAGCTTTCTTT CASRPIGSAENTEAFF
TRBJ2-1 TRBV7-3 TRBD2 . TGTGCCAGCAGCTTGAAAGCGGGGGGGCTTTCCCCGTACAATGAGCAGTTCTTC CASSLKAGGLSPYNEQFF